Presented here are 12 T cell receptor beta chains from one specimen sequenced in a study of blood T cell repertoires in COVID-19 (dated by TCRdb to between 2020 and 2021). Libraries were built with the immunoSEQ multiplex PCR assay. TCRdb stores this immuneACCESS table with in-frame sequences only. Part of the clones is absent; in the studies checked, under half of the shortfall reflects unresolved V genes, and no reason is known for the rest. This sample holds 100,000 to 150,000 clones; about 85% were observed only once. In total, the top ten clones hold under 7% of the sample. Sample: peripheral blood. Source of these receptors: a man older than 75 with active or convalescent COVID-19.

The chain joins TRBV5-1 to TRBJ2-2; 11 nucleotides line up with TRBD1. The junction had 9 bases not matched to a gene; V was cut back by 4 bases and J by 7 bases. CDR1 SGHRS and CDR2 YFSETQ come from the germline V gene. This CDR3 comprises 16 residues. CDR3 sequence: CASSPRGQGAVGELFF. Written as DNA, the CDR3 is TGCGCCAGCAGCCCGAGAGGACAGGGGGCGGTCGGGGAGCTGTTTTTT.

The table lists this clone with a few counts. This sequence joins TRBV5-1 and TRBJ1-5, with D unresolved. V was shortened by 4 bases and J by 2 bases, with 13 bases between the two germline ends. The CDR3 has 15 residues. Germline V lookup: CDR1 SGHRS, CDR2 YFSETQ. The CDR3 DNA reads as TGCGCCAGCAGCCCAGGTATACTGGGCAATCAGCCCCAGCATTTT. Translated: CASSPGILGNQPQHF.

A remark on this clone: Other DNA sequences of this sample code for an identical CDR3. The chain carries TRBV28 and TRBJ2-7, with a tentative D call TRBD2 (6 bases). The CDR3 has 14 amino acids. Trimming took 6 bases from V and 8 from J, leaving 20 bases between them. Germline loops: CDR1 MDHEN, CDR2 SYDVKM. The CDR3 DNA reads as TGTGCCAGCAGACAAACAGGTGGAGGGAACCAGCAGTACTTC. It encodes CASRQTGGGNQQYF.

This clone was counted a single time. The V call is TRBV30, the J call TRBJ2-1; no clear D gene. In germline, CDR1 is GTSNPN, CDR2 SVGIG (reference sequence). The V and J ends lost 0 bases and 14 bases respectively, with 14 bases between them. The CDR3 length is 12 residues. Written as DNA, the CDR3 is TGTGCCTGGAGTGTACAAGTACAGAAGGAGTTCTTC. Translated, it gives CAWSVQVQKEFF.

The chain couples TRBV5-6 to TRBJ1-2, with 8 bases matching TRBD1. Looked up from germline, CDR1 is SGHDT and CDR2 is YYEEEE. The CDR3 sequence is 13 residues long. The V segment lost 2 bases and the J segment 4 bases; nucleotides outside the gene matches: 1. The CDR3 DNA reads TGTGCCAGCAGCTTAGGGACAGGCTATGGCTACACCTTC. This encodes CASSLGTGYGYTF.

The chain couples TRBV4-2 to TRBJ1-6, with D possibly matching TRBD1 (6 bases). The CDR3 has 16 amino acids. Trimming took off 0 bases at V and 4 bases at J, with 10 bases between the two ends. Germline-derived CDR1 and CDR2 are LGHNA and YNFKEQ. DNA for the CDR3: TGTGCCAGCAGCCAAGAACGGACAGATTATAATTCACCCCTCCACTTT. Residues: CASSQERTDYNSPLHF.

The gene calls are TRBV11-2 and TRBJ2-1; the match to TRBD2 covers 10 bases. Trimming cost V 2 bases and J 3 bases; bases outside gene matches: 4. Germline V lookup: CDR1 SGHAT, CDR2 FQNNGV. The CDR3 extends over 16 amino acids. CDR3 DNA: TGTGCCAGCAGCTTACTAGCGGGGGCCAACTACAATGAGCAGTTCTTC. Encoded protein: CASSLLAGANYNEQFF.

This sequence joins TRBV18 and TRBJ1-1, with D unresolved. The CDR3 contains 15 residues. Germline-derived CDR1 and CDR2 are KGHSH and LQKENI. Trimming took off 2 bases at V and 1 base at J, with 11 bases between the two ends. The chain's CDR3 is CASSPIGVPNTEAFF. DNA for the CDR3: TGTGCCAGCTCACCAATAGGAGTACCGAACACTGAAGCTTTCTTT.

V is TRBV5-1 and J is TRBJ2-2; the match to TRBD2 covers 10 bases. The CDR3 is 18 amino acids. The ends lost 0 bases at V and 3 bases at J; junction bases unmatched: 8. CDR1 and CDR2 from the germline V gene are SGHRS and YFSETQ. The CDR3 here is CASSLDPSSGRHTGELFF. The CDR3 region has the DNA TGCGCCAGCAGCTTGGACCCCTCTAGCGGGAGACACACCGGGGAGCTGTTTTTT.

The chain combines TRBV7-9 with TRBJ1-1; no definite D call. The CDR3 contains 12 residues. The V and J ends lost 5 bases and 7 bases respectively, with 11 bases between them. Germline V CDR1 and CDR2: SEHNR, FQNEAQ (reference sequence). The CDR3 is CASSQVGVEAFF. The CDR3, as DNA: TGTGCCAGCAGCCAGGTCGGGGTTGAAGCTTTCTTT.

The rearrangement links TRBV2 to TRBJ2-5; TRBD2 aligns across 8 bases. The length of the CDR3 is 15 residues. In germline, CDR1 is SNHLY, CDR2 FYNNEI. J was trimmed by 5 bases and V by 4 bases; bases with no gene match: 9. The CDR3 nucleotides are TGTGCCAGCAGTGTGCTGCGGGGGGACGGGGAGACCCAGTACTTC. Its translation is CASSVLRGDGETQYF.

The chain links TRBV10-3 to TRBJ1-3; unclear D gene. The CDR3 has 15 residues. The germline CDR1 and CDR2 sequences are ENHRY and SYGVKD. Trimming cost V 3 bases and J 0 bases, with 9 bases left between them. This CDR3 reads CAISDLGISGNTIYF. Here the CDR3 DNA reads TGTGCCATCAGTGACCTCGGGATCTCTGGAAACACCATATATTTT.